The clone carrying this T cell receptor beta chain was seen just once. The antigen is not known. At one end the junction does not follow the germline gene, possibly because of a read error. TCRdb itself ran the multiplex PCR reads through MiXCR, one entry per CDR3 protein. The table has about 11,000 distinct CDR3 sequences, under 40% seen once; the top ten hold more than 14%. The CDR3 is 14 amino acids. The V gene's germline CDR1 is SGHTA and CDR2 FQGNSA. The data are from a study of breast tumors, draining lymph nodes, adjacent tissues. Whole-study results and caveats: Tumor repertoires ranked between lymph nodes and nontumor tissue in diversity, with V and J gene preferences. Compared with basal-like, luminal-like tumors shared significantly more repertoire with nontumor tissue. Data fit most tumor T cells coming from lymph node, expanding in tumor. Tumor T cell lymph node origin was a supported hypothesis, not proven.

This TCR came from a female donor with breast cancer. Some clones in this sample may be carry-over from other donors' samples. The chain employs TRBV7-2 and TRBJ1-5; D is unresolved. The sequencing sample was made of breast tumor tissue. This chain's CDR3 is CASRLAGRHQPQHF. CDR3 nucleotides: TGTGCCAGCAGGTTAGCGGGGAGACATCAGCCCCAGCATTTT.